Presented here are 3 T cell receptor beta chains from one specimen sequenced in a study of memory CD4+ T cells and cytomegalovirus serostatus. The sort gate was single viable CD3+CD4+CD8-CD45RO+ cells for memory CD4+ T cells. The repertoire was sequenced with immunoSEQ multiplex PCR; TCRdb's copy has only in-frame clones and lacks some. The sample has about 58,000 clones, more than 65% seen once. Sequenced sample: memory CD4+ T cells from blood. The receptors were gathered from an adult in good health and CMV-seronegative. Some clones in this sample may be carry-over from other donors' samples.

The V gene is TRBV7-3, the J gene TRBJ1-1, with D tentatively TRBD1 (5 bases). The CDR3 has 16 amino acids. V lost 1 base and J 1 base, leaving 13 bases between the germline ends. Germline V gives CDR1 SGHTA, CDR2 FQGTGA. The CDR3 coding sequence is TGTGCCAGCAGCTTAAATGGGGGATTAGGGAACACTGAAGCTTTCTTT. This gives the protein CASSLNGGLGNTEAFF.

The CDR3 bases are TGCGCCAGCAGCCTTGAGTTGATGACTGAAGCTTTCTTT. Its protein product is CASSLELMTEAFF. The chain couples TRBV5-1 to TRBJ1-1; no clear D gene. CDR1 is SGHRS and CDR2 is YFSETQ in the germline V gene. With 4 bases removed from V and 5 bases from J, the gap between germline ends came to 12 bases. The CDR3 is 13 residues long.

The chain carries TRBV13 and TRBJ2-3, with 7 bases lining up with TRBD1. The CDR3 runs to 13 residues. Germline V gene sequence: CDR1 PRHDT, CDR2 FYEKMQ (reference sequence). Germline trimming cut 5 bases from V and 4 bases from J; bases unmatched to any gene: 3. CDR3 protein: CASSGDRSDTQYF. The CDR3 nucleotides are TGTGCCAGCAGCGGGGACAGATCAGATACGCAGTATTTT.